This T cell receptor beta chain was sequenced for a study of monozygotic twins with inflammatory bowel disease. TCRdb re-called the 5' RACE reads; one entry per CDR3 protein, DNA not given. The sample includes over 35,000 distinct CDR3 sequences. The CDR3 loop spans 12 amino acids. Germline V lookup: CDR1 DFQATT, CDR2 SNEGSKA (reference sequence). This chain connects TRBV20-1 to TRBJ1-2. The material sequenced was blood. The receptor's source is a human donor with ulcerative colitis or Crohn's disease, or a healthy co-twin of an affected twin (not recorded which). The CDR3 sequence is CSHRASNYGYTF.